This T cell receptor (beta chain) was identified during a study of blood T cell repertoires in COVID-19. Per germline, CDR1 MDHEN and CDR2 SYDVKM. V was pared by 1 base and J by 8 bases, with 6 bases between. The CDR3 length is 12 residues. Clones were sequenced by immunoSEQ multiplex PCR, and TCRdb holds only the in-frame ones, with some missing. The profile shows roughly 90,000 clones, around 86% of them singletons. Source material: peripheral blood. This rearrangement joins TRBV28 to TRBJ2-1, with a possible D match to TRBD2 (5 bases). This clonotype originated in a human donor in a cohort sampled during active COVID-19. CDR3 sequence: CASSLLRDEQFF. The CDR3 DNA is TGTGCCAGCAGTTTATTGAGGGATGAGCAGTTCTTC.